The 12 T cell receptor beta chains presented below share a single source sample, sequenced in a study of blood T cell repertoires in COVID-19. The method was immunoSEQ multiplex PCR; TCRdb's version includes in-frame clones alone and lacks a portion of them. The data contain around 300,000 clones, around 87% of them singletons. Specimen: peripheral blood. These TCRs come from a man between 50 and 59 years old with active or convalescent COVID-19.

The chain has TRBV9 and TRBJ2-1; TRBD2 matches at 7 bases. CDR1 is SGDLS and CDR2 is YYNGEE in the germline V gene. The CDR3 sequence is 17 residues long. Trimming took 0 bases from V and 3 from J; bases not matched to a gene: 9. The CDR3: CASSVVEGVAGYNEQFF. CDR3 coding DNA: TGTGCCAGCAGCGTAGTTGAAGGGGTAGCGGGCTACAATGAGCAGTTCTTC.

The rearrangement links TRBV6-2 or TRBV6-3 to TRBJ1-1; 8 nucleotides match TRBD1. The CDR3 consists of 16 residues. Germline-derived CDR1 and CDR2 are MNHEY and SVGEGT. The V gene end was trimmed by 6 bases and the J gene end by 1 base; junction bases not matched to a gene: 10. This CDR3 is CASSRIPTGANTEAFF. The CDR3 DNA sequence: TGTGCCAGCAGCCGAATTCCGACAGGGGCGAACACTGAAGCTTTCTTT.

The chain uses TRBV24-1 and TRBJ1-2, with a weak D call TRBD1 (6 bases). This CDR3 has 12 amino acids. Germline CDR1 is KGHDR and CDR2 is SFDVKD. The germline V and J ends were trimmed by 6 bases and 8 bases, with 12 bases remaining between them. The CDR3: CATSLTGYGYTF. DNA for the CDR3: TGTGCCACCAGTTTAACAGGGTACGGCTACACCTTC.

CDR3 sequence (DNA): TGTGCCAGCTCACCTTCGGGGACAGGGACCTTGACCCAGTACTTC. This encodes CASSPSGTGTLTQYF. The chain combines TRBV18 with TRBJ2-5; 9 nucleotides agree with TRBD1. V was clipped by 3 bases and J by 7 bases; unmatched bases: 9. This CDR3 comprises 15 residues. Germline V gene data show CDR1 as KGHSH and CDR2 as LQKENI. Complete variable domain (other parts from reference TRBV18 and TRBJ2-5): NAGVMQNPRHLVRRRGQEARLRCSPMKGHSHVYWYRQLPEEGLKFMVYLQKENIIDESGMPKERFSAEFPKEGPSILRIQQVVRGDSAAYFCASSPSGTGTLTQYFGPGTRLLVL.

J is TRBJ2-7 and V is TRBV14; D ambiguous. Germline values: CDR1 SGHDN, CDR2 FVKESK. Trimming pared 4 bases from V and 0 bases from J, leaving 10 bases between. CDR3 size: 14 residues. The CDR3 nucleotides read TGTGCCAGCAGCCGTGAGTGGAGCTCCTACGAGCAGTACTTC. Amino acid sequence: CASSREWSSYEQYF.

The V call is TRBV7-9, the J call TRBJ1-1; the D is unclear. The CDR3 consists of 12 residues. V was cut by 4 bases and J by 5 bases, with 8 bases left in between. Germline loops: CDR1 SEHNR, CDR2 FQNEAQ (reference sequence). The CDR3: CASSSHGTEAFF. CDR3 nucleotides: TGTGCCAGCAGCTCCCACGGGACTGAAGCTTTCTTT.

The J gene is TRBJ2-1, the V gene TRBV6-4, with D possibly being TRBD2 (5 bases). CDR3 size: 13 residues. The germline CDR1 and CDR2 sequences are MRHNA and SNTAGT. The V and J ends lost 3 bases and 9 bases respectively, with 12 bases between them. The CDR3 loop is CASSDRLAGEQFF. DNA for the CDR3: TGTGCCAGCAGTGATAGGCTAGCTGGTGAGCAGTTCTTC.

The chain has TRBV7-2 and TRBJ2-5, with 13 bases fitting TRBD2. The germline gives CDR1 SGHTA, CDR2 FQGNSA. This CDR3 comprises 19 residues. The junction had 16 bases not matched to a gene; V was cut back by 5 bases and J by 4 bases. The CDR3 protein is CASSAYGLAGASWGETQYF. CDR3 bases: TGTGCCAGCAGCGCCTACGGACTAGCGGGAGCGAGTTGGGGAGAGACCCAGTACTTC.

In nucleotides, the CDR3 is TGTGCCAGCAGCCGGGACACCTCCTACGAGCAGTACTTC. Translated, it gives CASSRDTSYEQYF. The gene calls are TRBV25-1 and TRBJ2-7; TRBD1 is a possible D gene (6 bases). V was trimmed by 6 bases and J by 0 bases, leaving 9 bases between them. CDR3 length equals 13 residues. From germline, CDR1 is MGHDK and CDR2 SYGVNS.

There are a few counts of this clone. The V gene is TRBV5-5, the J gene TRBJ2-1, with 7 bases aligning to TRBD2. CDR3 length: 17 amino acids. The trim removed 0 bases at V and 4 bases at J, leaving 10 bases unmatched. CDR1 SGHKS and CDR2 YYEKEE come from the germline V gene (reference sequence). In DNA form, the CDR3 reads TGTGCCAGCAGCTTGGCCGGTGGACTAGTCGTGTACAATGAGCAGTTCTTC. Translating gives CASSLAGGLVVYNEQFF.

The rearrangement joins TRBV27 to TRBJ1-2; 8 positions agree with TRBD1. The CDR3 is 14 residues long. Germline V CDR1 and CDR2: MNHEY, SMNVEV (reference sequence). The ends lost 3 bases at V and 4 bases at J; junction bases unmatched: 4. The CDR3 DNA sequence: TGTGCCAGCAGTTTCTCACAGGGGGGCTATGGCTACACCTTC. It specifies CASSFSQGGYGYTF.

This rearrangement joins TRBV7-9 to TRBJ2-1, with D hard to call. Trimming pared 6 bases from V and 0 bases from J, leaving 12 bases between. This CDR3 has 15 residues. Per the germline V gene, CDR1 is SEHNR and CDR2 is FQNEAQ (reference sequence). CDR3 DNA: TGTGCCAGCAGACCAATGATAGACTCCTACAATGAGCAGTTCTTC. It codes for CASRPMIDSYNEQFF. The full variable domain, completed using reference TRBV7-9 and TRBJ2-1, is DTGVSQNPRHKITKRGQNVTFRCDPISEHNRLYWYRQTLGQGPEFLTYFQNEAQLEKSRLLSDRFSAERPKGSFSTLEIQRTEQGDSAMYLCASRPMIDSYNEQFFGPGTRLTVL.